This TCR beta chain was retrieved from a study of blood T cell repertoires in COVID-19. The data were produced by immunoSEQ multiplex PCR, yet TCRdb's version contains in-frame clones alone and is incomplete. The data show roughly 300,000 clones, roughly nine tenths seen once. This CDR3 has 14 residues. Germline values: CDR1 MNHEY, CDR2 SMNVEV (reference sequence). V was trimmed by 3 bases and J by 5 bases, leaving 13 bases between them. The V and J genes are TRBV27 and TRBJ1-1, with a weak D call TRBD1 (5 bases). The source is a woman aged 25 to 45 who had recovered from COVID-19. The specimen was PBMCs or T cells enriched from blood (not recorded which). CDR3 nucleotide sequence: TGTGCCAGCAGTTTCTCCCGGGGGAATACTGAAGCTTTCTTT. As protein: CASSFSRGNTEAFF.